This T cell receptor beta chain was identified during a study of blood T cells in healthy people across ages. Together with a sample-barcoded 5' primer, a J-beta primer mix was included in a second PCR lasting about 6 to 11 cycles. Via MiXCR, TCRdb re-called the 5' RACE reads, giving one row per CDR3 protein. The sample has some 670,000 distinct CDR3 sequences; approximately 52% are singletons. This clonotype has more than one count but fewer than ten. Trimming stripped 4 bases from V and 3 bases from J, with 13 bases between. The CDR3 totals 14 residues. Germline loops: CDR1 MNHNY, CDR2 SVGAGI (reference sequence).

The clonotype originates from a woman aged 80 or over in good health. The J gene is TRBJ2-7, the V gene TRBV6-6; D could derive from TRBD1 or TRBD2 (5 bases each). The sample was blood. The CDR3 loop is CASSSGQAVYEQYF. CDR3 coding DNA: TGTGCCAGCAGTTCGGGGCAGGCGGTCTACGAGCAGTACTTC.